A selection of T cell receptor beta chains follows, all from one sample in a study of Graves' ophthalmopathy and Graves' hyperthyroidism. TCRdb recomputed calls from the multiplex PCR reads with MiXCR, one row per CDR3 protein. This table has more than 1,000,000 distinct CDR3 sequences, about 40% appearing once. Sequencing used peripheral blood or thyroid tissue (not recorded which). Receptor source: an adult man with Graves' hyperthyroidism. Both conserved end residues are part of each CDR3. Fields, in order: clone size, J gene, D gene, V gene, CDR3 protein, CDR3 DNA. D genes are given only for firm matches. Some rows have no size entry. The others give once, few or many, or a class for an expanded clone.

>NA|TRBJ2-2|NA|TRBV29-1
CSVAKGFTGELFF
TGCAGCGTTGCAAAGGGATTCACCGGGGAGCTGTTTTTT
>NA|TRBJ2-7|NA|TRBV12-3/TRBV12-4
CASSLPGTGTYEQYF
TGTGCCAGCAGTTTACCCGGGACGGGCACCTACGAGCAGTACTTC
>NA|TRBJ2-5|NA|TRBV15
CATSRVRGWETQYF
TGTGCCACCAGCAGAGTTCGGGGGTGGGAGACCCAGTACTTC
>few|TRBJ2-7|TRBD2|TRBV14
CASSQVGLADAKEQYF
TGTGCCAGCAGCCAAGTAGGGCTAGCGGACGCTAAAGAGCAGTACTTC
>many|TRBJ1-6|NA|TRBV2
CAGPTGYTLHF
TGTGCCGGCCCAACAGGGTACACCCTCCACTTT
>once|TRBJ1-3|NA|TRBV7-2
CASSLKGPVFF
TGTGCCAGCAGCTTGAAGGGGCCAGTCTTTTTT
>few|TRBJ2-7|NA|TRBV20-1
CSASRQGYSYEQYF
TGCAGTGCTAGTAGGCAGGGCTATTCCTACGAGCAGTACTTC
>many|TRBJ2-5|TRBD2|TRBV20-1
CSARWAGEPKTQYF
TGCAGTGCTAGATGGGCGGGAGAGCCAAAGACCCAGTACTTC
>NA|TRBJ2-7|NA|TRBV19
CASSLRWGYEQYF
TGTGCCAGTAGCTTGAGATGGGGTTACGAGCAGTACTTC
>NA|TRBJ1-1|NA|TRBV25-1
CASSPGGTSSNTEAFF
TGTGCCAGCAGTCCTGGAGGGACATCTTCGAACACTGAAGCTTTCTTT
>many|TRBJ1-2|NA|TRBV30
CDSRRNGYTF
TGTGATAGCAGGAGGAATGGCTACACCTTC
>many|TRBJ1-2|NA|TRBV7-9
CASSSPGVYGYTF
TGTGCCAGCAGCTCACCAGGGGTCTATGGCTACACCTTC
>few|TRBJ1-4|NA|TRBV7-2
CASSPNRDRQQFF
TGTGCCAGCAGCCCGAACAGGGACCGCCAACAGTTTTTT
>many|TRBJ2-7|TRBD2|TRBV20-1
CSATGGGLRNEQYF
TGCAGCGCCACCGGGGGGGGGCTTCGGAACGAGCAGTACTTC
>many|TRBJ1-6|TRBD1|TRBV7-2
CASSTGTAVYNSPLHF
TGTGCCAGCAGTACCGGGACAGCGGTGTATAATTCACCCCTCCACTTT
>many|TRBJ1-6|NA|TRBV10-3
CASTAGSSYNSPLHF
TGTGCCAGCACGGCTGGAAGCTCCTATAATTCACCCCTCCACTTT
>NA|TRBJ1-2|TRBD1|TRBV6-5
CASRDGDRSFGYTF
TGTGCCAGCAGGGACGGGGACAGATCTTTTGGCTACACCTTC
>many|TRBJ1-5|NA|TRBV19
CASSLRAALQPQHF
TGTGCCAGTAGTCTCAGGGCAGCTTTACAGCCCCAGCATTTT
>many|TRBJ1-3|NA|TRBV19
CASSPGTTGNTIYF
TGTGCCAGTAGCCCAGGGACAACAGGAAACACCATATATTTT
>NA|TRBJ2-7|TRBD1|TRBV7-2
CASSLCGTGTYEQYF
TGTGCCAGCAGCTTATGCGGGACAGGGACGTACGAGCAGTACTTC
>many|TRBJ1-3|NA|TRBV19
CASSGYSRNSGNTIYF
TGTGCCAGTAGTGGATACAGCCGAAACTCTGGAAACACCATATATTTT
>many|TRBJ2-7|TRBD2|TRBV4-1
CASSHGFGGVEEQYF
TGCGCCAGCAGCCACGGGTTTGGGGGGGTGGAGGAGCAGTACTTC
>many|TRBJ1-3|NA|TRBV12-3/TRBV12-4
CASRQGPNSGNTIYF
TGTGCCAGCAGGCAGGGACCGAACTCTGGAAACACCATATATTTT
>NA|TRBJ2-2|TRBD2|TRBV9
CASSYELAGLGGELFF
TGTGCCAGCAGCTACGAGCTAGCGGGACTGGGGGGGGAGCTGTTTTTT